A selection of T cell receptor beta chains follows, all from one sample in a study of shared clonotypes between healthy human individuals. TCRdb's table, derived via immunoSEQ multiplex PCR, lists solely in-frame clones and lacks some. The data hold fewer than 3 million clones, with approximately 90% observed a single time. The sequencing sample was made of naive CD4+ T cells from PBMCs. The origin of the receptors is a man between 18 and 29 years old in good health. Some clones in this sample may be carry-over from other donors' samples. Each CDR3 is given with its conserved first and last residue. D genes are given only for firm matches. Part of the rows lack a size; the others show once, few, many or a class for expanded clones.

cdr3_aa cdr3_nt v_call d_call clone_size j_call
CASSRTSGRGPDTDTQYF TGTGCCAGCAGCAGGACTAGCGGGAGGGGACCCGACACAGATACGCAGTATTTT TRBV11-2 TRBD2 NA TRBJ2-3
CASSSRTGRDGYTF TGTGCCAGCAGTTCAAGGACAGGGAGGGACGGCTACACCTTC TRBV28 TRBD1 NA TRBJ1-2
CSVEDGNEQFF TGCAGCGTTGAAGACGGCAATGAGCAGTTCTTC TRBV29-1 NA once TRBJ2-1
CASSYSVAGYEQFF TGTGCCAGCAGTTACTCGGTGGCGGGCTATGAGCAGTTCTTC TRBV6-5 NA NA TRBJ2-1
CASSLGGQETQYF TGCGCCAGCAGCTTGGGGGGTCAAGAGACCCAGTACTTC TRBV5-1 NA NA TRBJ2-5
CASSPPGTLTRNQQYF TGTGCCAGCAGCCCCCCGGGGACACTCACTCGGAACCAGCAGTACTTC TRBV16 NA NA TRBJ2-7
CASSENLAGNTGELFF TGTGCCAGCAGTGAAAATTTGGCGGGGAACACCGGGGAGCTGTTTTTT TRBV2 NA NA TRBJ2-2
CASSPPRANTYF TGCGCCAGCAGCCCCCCCAGGGCGAATACCTACTTC TRBV4-1 NA NA TRBJ2-4
CASSHAFGDLTQPQHF TGCGCCAGCAGCCACGCTTTCGGGGATCTAACTCAGCCCCAGCATTTT TRBV4-1 NA NA TRBJ1-5
CASSYDANTEAFF TGTGCCAGCAGTTACGACGCGAACACTGAAGCTTTCTTT TRBV6-6 NA NA TRBJ1-1
CASSPGREDTEAFF TGTGCCAGCAGCCCCGGGAGGGAGGACACTGAAGCTTTCTTT TRBV7-9 NA NA TRBJ1-1
CASSLRPYSEKLFF TGTGCCAGCAGCTTGCGACCCTACTCCGAAAAACTGTTTTTT TRBV5-6 NA once TRBJ1-4
CASSRDRAYTGELFF TGTGCCAGCAGCCGCGACAGGGCTTACACCGGGGAGCTGTTTTTT TRBV11-2 TRBD1 once TRBJ2-2
CASSPIATSYEQYF TGCGCCAGCAGCCCTATAGCGACCTCCTACGAGCAGTACTTC TRBV4-3 NA NA TRBJ2-7
CAISESSYDPFPYF TGTGCCATCAGTGAGTCGAGTTATGATCCCTTTCCGTACTTC TRBV10-3 NA NA TRBJ2-4
CASSPRGSGANVLTF TGTGCCAGCAGCCCCCGCGGCTCTGGGGCCAACGTCCTGACTTTC TRBV9 NA NA TRBJ2-6